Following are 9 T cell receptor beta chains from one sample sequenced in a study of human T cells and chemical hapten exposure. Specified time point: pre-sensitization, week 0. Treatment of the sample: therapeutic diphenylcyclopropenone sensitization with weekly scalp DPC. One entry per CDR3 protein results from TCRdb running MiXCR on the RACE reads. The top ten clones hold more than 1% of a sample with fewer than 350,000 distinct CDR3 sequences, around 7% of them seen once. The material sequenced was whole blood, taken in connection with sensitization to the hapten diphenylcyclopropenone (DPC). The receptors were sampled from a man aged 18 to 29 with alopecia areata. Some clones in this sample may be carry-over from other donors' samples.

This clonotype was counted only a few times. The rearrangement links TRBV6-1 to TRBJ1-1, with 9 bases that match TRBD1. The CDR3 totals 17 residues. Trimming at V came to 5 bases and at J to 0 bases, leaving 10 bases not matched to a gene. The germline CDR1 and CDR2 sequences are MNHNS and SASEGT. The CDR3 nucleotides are TGTGCCAGCAGTTCTCCGTTACAGGGGGCCATGAACACTGAAGCTTTCTTT. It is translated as CASSSPLQGAMNTEAFF.

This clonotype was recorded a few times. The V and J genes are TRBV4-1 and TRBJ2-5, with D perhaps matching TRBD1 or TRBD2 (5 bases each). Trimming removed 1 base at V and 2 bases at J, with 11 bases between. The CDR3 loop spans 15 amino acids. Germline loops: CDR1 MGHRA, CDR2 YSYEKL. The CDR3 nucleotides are TGCGCCAGCAGCCAAGGGGACCTCCTACAAGAGACCCAGTACTTC. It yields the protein CASSQGDLLQETQYF.

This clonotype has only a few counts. The CDR3 nucleotides are TGCAGTGCTATGCCCCATGGAACGGTGAACACTGAAGCTTTCTTT. Its translation: CSAMPHGTVNTEAFF. The gene calls are TRBV20-1 and TRBJ1-1, with D hard to call. The CDR3 loop spans 15 amino acids. Trimming left V 4 bases short and J 0 bases short, with 15 bases between. Germline V gene sequence: CDR1 DFQATT, CDR2 SNEGSKA (reference sequence).

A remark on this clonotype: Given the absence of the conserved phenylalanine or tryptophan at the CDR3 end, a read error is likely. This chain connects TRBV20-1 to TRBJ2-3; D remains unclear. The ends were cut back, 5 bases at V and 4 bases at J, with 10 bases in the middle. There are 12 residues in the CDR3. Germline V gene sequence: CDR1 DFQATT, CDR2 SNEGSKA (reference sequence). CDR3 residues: CSAPPSADTQYL. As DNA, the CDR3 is TGCAGTGCTCCGCCCAGCGCAGATACGCAGTATCTT.

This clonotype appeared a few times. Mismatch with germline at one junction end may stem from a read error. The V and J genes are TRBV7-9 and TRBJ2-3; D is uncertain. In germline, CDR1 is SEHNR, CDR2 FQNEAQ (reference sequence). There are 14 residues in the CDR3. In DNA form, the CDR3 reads TGTGCCAGCAGCTTAGAGAGTGGCACAGATGCGCAGTATTTT. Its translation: CASSLESGTDAQYF.

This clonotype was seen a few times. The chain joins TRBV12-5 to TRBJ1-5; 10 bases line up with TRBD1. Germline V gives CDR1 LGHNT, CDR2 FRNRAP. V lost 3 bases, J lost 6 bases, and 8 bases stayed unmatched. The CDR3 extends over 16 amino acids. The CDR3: CASGFGTGAVGQPQHF. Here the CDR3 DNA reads TGTGCTAGTGGTTTCGGGACAGGGGCGGTGGGTCAGCCCCAGCATTTT.

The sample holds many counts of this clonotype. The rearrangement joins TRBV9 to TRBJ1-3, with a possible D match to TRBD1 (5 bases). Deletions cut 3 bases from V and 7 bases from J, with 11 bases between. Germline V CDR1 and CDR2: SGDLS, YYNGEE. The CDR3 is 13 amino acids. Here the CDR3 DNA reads TGTGCCAGCAGCGAGACAGTTTCGAACACCATATATTTT. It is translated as CASSETVSNTIYF.

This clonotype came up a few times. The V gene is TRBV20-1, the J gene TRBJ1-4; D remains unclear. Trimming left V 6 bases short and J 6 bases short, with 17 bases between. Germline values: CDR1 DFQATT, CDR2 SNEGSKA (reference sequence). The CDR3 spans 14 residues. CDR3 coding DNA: TGCAGTGCCGGGCCGGGATCGCCAGATGAAAAACTGTTTTTT. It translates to CSAGPGSPDEKLFF.

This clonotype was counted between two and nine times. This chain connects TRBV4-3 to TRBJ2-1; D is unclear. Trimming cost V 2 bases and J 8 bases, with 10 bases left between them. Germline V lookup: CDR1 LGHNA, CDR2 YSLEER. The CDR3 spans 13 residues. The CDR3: CASSQFRYDEQFF. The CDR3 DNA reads TGCGCCAGCAGCCAATTTCGGTACGATGAGCAGTTCTTC.